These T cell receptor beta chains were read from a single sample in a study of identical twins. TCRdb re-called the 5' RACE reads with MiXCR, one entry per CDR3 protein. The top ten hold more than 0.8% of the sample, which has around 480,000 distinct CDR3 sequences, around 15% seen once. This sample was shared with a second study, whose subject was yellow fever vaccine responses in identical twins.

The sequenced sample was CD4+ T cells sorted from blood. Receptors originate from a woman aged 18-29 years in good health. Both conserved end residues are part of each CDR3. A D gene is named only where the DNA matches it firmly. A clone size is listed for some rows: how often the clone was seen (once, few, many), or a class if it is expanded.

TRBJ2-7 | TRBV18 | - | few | TGTGCCAGCTCACCACGTGACCGGATCTCCTACGAGCAGTACTTC | CASSPRDRISYEQYF
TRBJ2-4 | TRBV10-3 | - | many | TGTGCCATCAGTGAGAGGGGGGGAGCCAAAAACATTCAGTACTTC | CAISERGGAKNIQYF
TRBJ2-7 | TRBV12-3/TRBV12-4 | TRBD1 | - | TGTGCCAGCAGTCCACGACAGGACAGGCCGCAGTACTTC | CASSPRQDRPQYF
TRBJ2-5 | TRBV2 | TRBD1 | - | TGTGCCAGCAAAGAGGACAGGGTTCAAGAGACCCAGTACTTC | CASKEDRVQETQYF
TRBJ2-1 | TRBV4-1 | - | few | TGCGCCAGCAGCCAATTAGATTTAATGGTGTACAATGAGCAGTTCTTC | CASSQLDLMVYNEQFF
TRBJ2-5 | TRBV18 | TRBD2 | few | TGTGCCAGCTCACCAGGAAGGACTAGCGGGGAGAAAATTGGGACCCAGTACTTC | CASSPGRTSGEKIGTQYF
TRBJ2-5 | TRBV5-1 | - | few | TGCGCCAGCAGCTTGACCGGGCCGCAAGAGACCCAGTACTTC | CASSLTGPQETQYF
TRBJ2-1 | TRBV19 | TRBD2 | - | TGTGCCAGTAGCCCTTCTGCGGGAGTGCGGGGAGCGTTC | CASSPSAGVRGAF
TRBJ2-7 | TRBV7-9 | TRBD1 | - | TGTGCCAGCAGCTTAGAGGCTGGACAGGCTTACGAGCAGTACTTC | CASSLEAGQAYEQYF
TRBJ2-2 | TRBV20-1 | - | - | TGCAGTGCTAGAGACCCTTCGGGGGTCTCGAACACCGGGGAGCTGTTTTTT | CSARDPSGVSNTGELFF
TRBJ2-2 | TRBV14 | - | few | TGTGCCAGCAGCCAAGTTTTACAAACCGGGGAGCTGTTTTTT | CASSQVLQTGELFF
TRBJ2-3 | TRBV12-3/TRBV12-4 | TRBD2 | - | TGTGCCAGCATGGGACTAGCTCACACAGATACGCAGTATTTT | CASMGLAHTDTQYF
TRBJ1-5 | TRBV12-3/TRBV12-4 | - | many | TGTGCCAGCAGAAGGGAGAATCAGCCCCAGCATTTT | CASRRENQPQHF
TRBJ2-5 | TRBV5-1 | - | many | TGTGCCAGCAGCTTGTCGGGTCAAGAGACCCAGTACTTC | CASSLSGQETQYF
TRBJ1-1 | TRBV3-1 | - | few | TGTGCCAGCAGCCAATTACTTGGAATTGAAGCTTTCTTT | CASSQLLGIEAFF
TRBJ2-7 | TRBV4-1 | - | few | TGCGCCAGCAGCCAACAGGGGTCATCCTACGAGCAGTACTTC | CASSQQGSSYEQYF
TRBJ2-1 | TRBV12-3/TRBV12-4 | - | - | TGTGCCAGCATCCGAATTGGCACCAGAATTTACAATGAGCAGTTCTTC | CASIRIGTRIYNEQFF
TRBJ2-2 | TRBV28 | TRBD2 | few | TGTGCCAGCAGTTTCGTTCGCGGGAGTAGGGAGCTGTTTTTT | CASSFVRGSRELFF
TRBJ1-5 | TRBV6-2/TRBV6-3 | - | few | TGTGCCAGCAGCTCACCCAGGGGCAATCAGCCCCAGCATTTT | CASSSPRGNQPQHF
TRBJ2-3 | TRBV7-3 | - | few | TGTGCCAGCAGCTTAAGCGGGGTGGTAGATACGCAGTATTTT | CASSLSGVVDTQYF
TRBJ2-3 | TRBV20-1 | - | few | TGCAGTGCTACGGACCCTAAAGCAGATACGCAGTATTTT | CSATDPKADTQYF
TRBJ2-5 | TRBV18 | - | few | TGTGCCAGCTCACCATATTCATGGGGAGAGACCCAGTACTTC | CASSPYSWGETQYF
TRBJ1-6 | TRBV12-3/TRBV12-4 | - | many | TGTGCCAGCAGTTCGAGCAGCGATAATTCACCCCTCCACTTT | CASSSSSDNSPLHF
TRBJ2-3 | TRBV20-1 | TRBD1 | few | TGCAGTGCTAGAGAGGCGGGACAGGGCACAGATACGCAGTATTTT | CSAREAGQGTDTQYF
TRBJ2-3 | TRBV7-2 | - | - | TGTGCCAGCAGCTCCGGAAGCGCCGTGGGAACGCAGTATTTT | CASSSGSAVGTQYF
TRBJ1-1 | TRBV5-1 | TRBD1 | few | TGCGCCAGCAGCTTGGGGCGGGGACAGCACCTTCACACTGAAGCTTTCTTT | CASSLGRGQHLHTEAFF
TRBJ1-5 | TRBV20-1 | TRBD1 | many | TGCAGTGCCACGACAGGGGATAGCAATCAGCCCCAGCATTTT | CSATTGDSNQPQHF
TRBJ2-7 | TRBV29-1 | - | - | TGCAGCGTAGCCCTGGGGTTATCACTCGAGCAGTACTTC | CSVALGLSLEQYF
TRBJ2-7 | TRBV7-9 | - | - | TGTGCCAGCAGCTTAGGGGACAATCCCTACGAGCAGTACTTC | CASSLGDNPYEQYF
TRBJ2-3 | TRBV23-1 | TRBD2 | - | TGCGCCAGCGGGGAGGGTGGGGCCTTCTCAGATACGCAGTATTTT | CASGEGGAFSDTQYF
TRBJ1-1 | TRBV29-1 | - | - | TGCAGCGTTTCGTCGAAGGCGAACACTGAAGCTTTCTTT | CSVSSKANTEAFF
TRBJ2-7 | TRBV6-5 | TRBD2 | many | TGTGCCAGCAGTTACTCGAGAGGACTAGCGGTCTACGAGCAGTACTTC | CASSYSRGLAVYEQYF
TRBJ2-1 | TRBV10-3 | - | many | TGTGCCATCAGTGCCCCTAGTACTTCCTACAATGAGCAGTTCTTC | CAISAPSTSYNEQFF
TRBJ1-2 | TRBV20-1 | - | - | TGCAGTGCCTGGGAGTGGAGCTATGGCTACACCTTC | CSAWEWSYGYTF
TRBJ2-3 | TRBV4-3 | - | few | TGCGCCAGCAGCCAAGGACGACAAGCGGATACGCAGTATTTT | CASSQGRQADTQYF
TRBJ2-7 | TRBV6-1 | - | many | TGTGCCAGCAGTGAAGGGGGAGCTAGCTGGAGCTCCTACGAGCAGTACTTC | CASSEGGASWSSYEQYF
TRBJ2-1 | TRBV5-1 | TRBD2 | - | TGCGCCAGCAGCCGCGGACTAGCGGAAAAGTACAATGAGCAGTTCTTC | CASSRGLAEKYNEQFF
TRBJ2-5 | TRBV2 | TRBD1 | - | TGTGCCATTCGGGACAGGGTTGTAGAGACCCAGTACTTC | CAIRDRVVETQYF
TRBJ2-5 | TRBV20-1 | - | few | TGCAGTGCTAGACTTTTAGGGGGAGCCCAAGAGACCCAGTACTTC | CSARLLGGAQETQYF
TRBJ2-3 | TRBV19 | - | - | TGTGCCACTGGCGGAGTGGCTAGCACAGATACGCAGTATTTT | CATGGVASTDTQYF
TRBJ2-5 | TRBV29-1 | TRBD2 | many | TGCAGCGTTGAATACGCGGGAGGGAATCAGTACCAAGAGACCCAGTACTTC | CSVEYAGGNQYQETQYF
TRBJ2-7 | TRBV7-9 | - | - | TGTGCCAGCAGCCTGAGGGGGGGGGCCGCTCACGAGCAGTACTTC | CASSLRGGAAHEQYF
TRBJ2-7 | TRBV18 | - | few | TGTGCCAGCTCACCACAAGCTAAACCCATTGGTGTCTACGAGCAGTACTTC | CASSPQAKPIGVYEQYF
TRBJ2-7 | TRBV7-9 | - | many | TGTGCCAGCAGCTTACAGGGGTTCAACGAGCAGTACTTC | CASSLQGFNEQYF
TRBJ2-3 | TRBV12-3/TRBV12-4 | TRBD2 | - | TGTGCCAGCAGTTTAGCGACTAGCAAATTCACAGATACGCAGTATTTT | CASSLATSKFTDTQYF
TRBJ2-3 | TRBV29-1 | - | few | TGCAGCGTCGGGACCCGGTCGGCAGATACGCAGTATTTT | CSVGTRSADTQYF